These 15 T cell receptor beta chains originate from one sample sequenced in a study of identifying expanded T cells in peripheral blood. Profiling relied on immunoSEQ multiplex PCR, and the TCRdb table lists in-frame clones only, not all of them. Of around 95,000 clones in the sample, approximately 88% were seen once. The sequenced material came from blood. The receptor source for this set is a person aged 18 to 75 in good health.

The genes are TRBV2 and TRBJ2-3; D gene uncertain. The CDR3 spans 12 residues. The V and J ends lost 4 bases and 7 bases respectively, with 9 bases between them. Germline V gene data show CDR1 as SNHLY and CDR2 as FYNNEI. CDR3 in amino acids: CASSVVANTQYF. CDR3 nucleotide sequence: TGTGCCAGCAGTGTAGTGGCGAATACGCAGTATTTT.

The J gene is TRBJ2-5, the V gene TRBV30; unclear D gene. The germline CDR1 and CDR2 sequences are GTSNPN and SVGIG (reference sequence). This CDR3 contains 13 residues. V lost 5 bases and J 4 bases, leaving 14 bases between the germline ends. CDR3 residues: CAWAVFGGETQYF. The CDR3 region has the DNA TGTGCCTGGGCGGTATTCGGTGGAGAGACCCAGTACTTC.

V and J are TRBV7-2 and TRBJ2-3; D gene uncertain. V lost 1 base to trimming and J lost 8 bases, with 4 bases between them. The V gene's germline CDR1 is SGHTA and CDR2 FQGNSA. This CDR3 contains 11 residues. The CDR3 DNA follows: TGTGCCAGCAGCTTAGTGGGTACGCAGTATTTT. It yields the protein CASSLVGTQYF.

The chain joins TRBV9 to TRBJ2-7; the match to TRBD2 covers 7 bases. After removal of 4 bases from V and 0 bases from J, the junction contained 7 bases not matched to a gene. CDR1 and CDR2 from the germline V gene are SGDLS and YYNGEE. This CDR3 region has 15 residues. The CDR3 spells CASSISGTSSYEQYF. The DNA for the CDR3 is TGTGCCAGCAGCATAAGCGGGACCAGCTCCTACGAGCAGTACTTC.

The rearrangement links TRBV11-3 to TRBJ1-3; no firm D call. Germline CDR1 SGHNT, CDR2 YENEEA. Trimming took off 1 base at V and 2 bases at J, with 15 bases between the two ends. CDR3 length: 17 residues. CDR3 DNA: TGTGCCAGCAGCTTAGGTCGAGGGAGCTCTGCTGGAAACACCATATATTTT. It yields the protein CASSLGRGSSAGNTIYF. The complete variable domain, with remaining parts taken from reference TRBV11-3 and TRBJ1-3, reads EAGVVQSPRYKIIEKKQPVAFWCNPISGHNTLYWYLQNLGQGPELLIRYENEEAVDDSQLPKDRFSAERLKGVDSTLKIQPAELGDSAVYLCASSLGRGSSAGNTIYFGEGSWLTVV.

V usage is TRBV18 and J usage is TRBJ1-2, with 8 bases identical to TRBD1. CDR1 is KGHSH, CDR2 LQKENI, per germline. CDR3 length equals 16 residues. Trimming at V came to 2 bases and at J to 3 bases, leaving 8 bases not matched to a gene. CDR3: CASSPGPGGGYYGYTF. The CDR3 nucleotides are TGTGCCAGCTCACCAGGCCCAGGGGGCGGCTACTATGGCTACACCTTC.

The chain employs TRBV5-4 and TRBJ1-2; 12 positions match TRBD1. The CDR3 is 13 residues long. The V segment lost 2 bases and the J segment 10 bases; nucleotides outside the gene matches: 3. Germline V gene sequence: CDR1 SGHNT, CDR2 YYREEE (reference sequence). The CDR3 bases are TGTGCCAGCAGCTTCGGGACAGGGGGCTTCTACACCTTC. The encoded protein is CASSFGTGGFYTF.

The chain joins TRBV27 to TRBJ2-7; 10 nucleotides align to TRBD2. With 7 bases clipped from V and 4 bases from J, the junction kept 7 bases outside the gene matches. Germline V gives CDR1 MNHEY, CDR2 SMNVEV (reference sequence). The CDR3 consists of 14 residues. CDR3 in DNA: TGTGCCAGCACAACTAGCGGGACACCTTACGAGCAGTACTTC. It is translated as CASTTSGTPYEQYF.

The rearrangement links TRBV14 to TRBJ2-7; TRBD1 matches 8 bases. The V gene's germline CDR1 is SGHDN and CDR2 FVKESK. The CDR3 is 14 residues long. The junction had 2 bases not matched to a gene; V was cut back by 1 base and J by 3 bases. The CDR3 nucleotides read TGTGCCAGCAGCCAAGCGGACAGGGACTACGAGCAGTACTTC. This encodes CASSQADRDYEQYF.

The chain links TRBV4-1 to TRBJ1-2; a possible D gene is TRBD1 (5 bases). CDR3 length: 16 residues. Trimming shortened V by 0 bases and J by 4 bases, and 15 bases separated the two germline ends. Germline assignment: CDR1 MGHRA and CDR2 YSYEKL. CDR3 loop: CASSQEGQGTSYGYTF. CDR3 DNA: TGCGCCAGCAGCCAAGAAGGCCAGGGCACCTCCTATGGCTACACCTTC.

V usage is TRBV12-5 and J usage is TRBJ1-1, with 7 bases identical to TRBD1. J lost 3 bases, V lost 0 bases, and 1 base had no gene match. Per the germline V gene, CDR1 is LGHNT and CDR2 is FRNRAP. CDR3 length: 14 residues. The CDR3 loop is CASGLVQGDTEAFF. The CDR3 nucleotides read TGTGCTAGTGGTTTGGTGCAGGGGGACACTGAAGCTTTCTTT.

The chain has TRBV7-9 and TRBJ2-5; 11 bases align to TRBD1. The CDR3 sequence is 17 residues long. V trimming: 5 bases; J trimming: 5 bases; junction bases outside the gene matches: 13. The germline V gene encodes CDR1 SEHNR and CDR2 FQNEAQ (reference sequence). The CDR3 loop is CASSPSSDRGQWETQYF. Here the CDR3 DNA reads TGTGCCAGCAGCCCTTCTTCGGACAGGGGGCAGTGGGAGACCCAGTACTTC.

V and J are TRBV7-8 and TRBJ2-5; 7 nucleotides line up with TRBD2. This CDR3 spans 14 amino acids. The V segment lost 2 bases and the J segment 5 bases; nucleotides outside the gene matches: 5. Germline CDR1 SGHVS, CDR2 FQNEAQ. CDR3 sequence (DNA): TGTGCCAGCAGCTTAAGCGGGGTCGGGGAGACCCAGTACTTC. It encodes CASSLSGVGETQYF.

This clone was seen a few times. The chain recombines TRBV5-1 with TRBJ1-2; TRBD1 matches 9 bases. The germline V gene has CDR1 SGHRS and CDR2 YFSETQ. The length of the CDR3 is 15 residues. J gave up 7 bases and V 2 bases, and 9 bases lay outside the gene matches. This CDR3 reads CASSFMWGQGGGYTF. The DNA of the CDR3 is TGCGCCAGCAGCTTTATGTGGGGACAGGGCGGTGGCTACACCTTC.

This sequence joins TRBV2 and TRBJ2-7, with D maybe TRBD2 (5 bases). Germline loops: CDR1 SNHLY, CDR2 FYNNEI. V was pared by 5 bases and J by 0 bases, with 11 bases between. This CDR3 spans 14 amino acids. The CDR3 spells CASSRDLSSYEQYF. The CDR3, as DNA: TGTGCCAGCAGTCGGGATCTAAGCTCCTACGAGCAGTACTTC.